This T cell receptor beta chain was recovered during a study of T cells in Graves' hyperthyroidism and ophthalmopathy. Unmatched junction bases numbered 2, after V lost 8 bases and J lost 2 bases. The CDR3 is 13 residues long. The germline V gene encodes CDR1 MDHEN and CDR2 SYDVKM. This clonotype was seen a handful of times. Its matching antigen is unknown. TCR beta CDR3 sequences were amplified from RNA transcripts. Researchers ran a first-round RT-PCR on the TCR CDR3 using the HTBI primer set. TCRdb used MiXCR to reprocess the multiplex PCR reads, holding one entry per CDR3 protein. Here the sample spans hundreds of thousands of distinct CDR3 sequences, around 20% being singletons. Diagnostic assessment was based on clinical symptoms, serum thyroxine and TRAb, thyroid ultrasound and orbital computed tomography. General study points: Progression to ophthalmopathy was predicted a median of roughly 6.8 months early. Using 13 V-J features, a model discriminated ophthalmopathy from stable hyperthyroidism. Most expanded thyroid clonotypes above 0.001 also appeared in blood.

The source material was blood. The chain recombines TRBV28 with TRBJ2-7, with 11 positions matching TRBD2. This receptor was obtained from a man aged 30 to 45 with Graves' ophthalmopathy. The CDR3 nucleotides read TGTGCCAGCCAGACTAGCGGGACCTACGAGCAGTACTTC. Protein: CASQTSGTYEQYF.